Shown below are 15 T cell receptor beta chains from a single sample sequenced in a study of blood T cell repertoires in COVID-19. TCRdb's table, derived via immunoSEQ multiplex PCR, lists solely in-frame clones and lacks some. The sample has more than 85,000 clones; more than 70% are singletons. The sequencing input was peripheral blood. All receptors come from a man aged 70-80 years with acute or convalescent COVID-19.

The gene calls are TRBV29-1 and TRBJ1-1, with unresolved D. The ends were cut back, 6 bases at V and 2 bases at J, with 7 bases in the middle. From germline, CDR1 is SQVTM and CDR2 ANQGSEA. The CDR3 has 11 residues. The CDR3 protein is CSVQHNTEAFF. The DNA of the CDR3 is TGCAGCGTCCAACATAACACTGAAGCTTTCTTT.

The rearrangement links TRBV5-6 to TRBJ1-5, with D possibly TRBD1 on 6 matching bases. CDR3 size: 15 residues. Germline CDR1 reads SGHDT; CDR2 reads YYEEEE. V was shortened by 2 bases and J by 3 bases, with 12 bases between the two germline ends. The CDR3 DNA reads as TGTGCCAGCAGCTTCCGACAGGCGATCAATCAGCCCCAGCATTTT. This translates into CASSFRQAINQPQHF.

In this sample, this clone turned up once. The rearrangement uses TRBV28 and TRBJ2-3; D call uncertain. From germline, CDR1 is MDHEN and CDR2 SYDVKM. The V end was cut by 5 bases, the J end by 7 bases, with 10 bases between. The CDR3 spans 12 residues. This CDR3 reads CASSRVPHTQYF. The DNA for the CDR3 is TGTGCCAGCAGTAGAGTCCCCCATACGCAGTATTTT.

This clone has at least ten counts. The chain combines TRBV3-1 (or the pseudogene TRBV3-2) with TRBJ1-1, with TRBD1 as a possible D gene (5 bases). The CDR3 totals 13 residues. V lost 6 bases and J 10 bases, leaving 18 bases between the germline ends. Germline values: CDR1 LGHDT, CDR2 YNNKEL (reference sequence). The CDR3 loop reads CASRKGSALRAFF. CDR3 DNA: TGTGCCAGCAGGAAGGGGTCTGCTCTCCGAGCTTTCTTT.

The chain joins TRBV6-2 or TRBV6-3 to TRBJ1-1, with 7 bases that match TRBD1. V shed 6 bases, J shed 5 bases, and the junction held 6 bases outside the gene matches. The germline V gene has CDR1 MNHEY and CDR2 SVGEGT. The CDR3 runs to 13 residues. The CDR3, as DNA: TGTGCCAGCAGCATAACAGGGGAAACTGAAGCTTTCTTT. Translating gives CASSITGETEAFF.

The rearrangement joins TRBV11-1 to TRBJ2-1; tentative D call: TRBD2 (5 bases). V gave up 4 bases and J gave up 6 bases, with 13 bases separating them. CDR1 SGHAT and CDR2 FQDESV come from the germline V gene (reference sequence). This CDR3 has 14 residues. The CDR3 sequence: CASSSRRVRNEQFF. The CDR3 DNA reads as TGTGCCAGCAGCTCGCGGCGGGTTCGCAATGAGCAGTTCTTC. The entire variable domain, with the rest obtained from reference TRBV11-1 and TRBJ2-1, is as follows: EAEVAQSPRYKITEKSQAVAFWCDPISGHATLYWYRQILGQGPELLVQFQDESVVDDSQLPKDRFSAERLKGVDSTLKIQPAELGDSAMYLCASSSRRVRNEQFFGPGTRLTVL.

The chain employs TRBV4-3 and TRBJ2-5, with a weak D call TRBD2 (6 bases). The V gene lost 1 base and the J gene lost 5 bases, with 20 bases spanning the gap. The CDR3 has 17 amino acids. Germline values: CDR1 LGHNA, CDR2 YSLEER. The chain's CDR3 is CASSQGDPSREWETQYF. The CDR3 bases are TGCGCCAGCAGCCAAGGTGATCCCAGCCGGGAGTGGGAGACCCAGTACTTC.

The chain combines TRBV10-2 with TRBJ1-4; D perhaps matches TRBD1 (5 bases). The germline V and J ends were trimmed by 3 bases and 8 bases, with 16 bases remaining between them. The CDR3 sequence is 15 residues long. Germline lookup yields CDR1 WSHSY and CDR2 SAAADI. In nucleotides, the CDR3 is TGCGCCAGCAGTGACCCCCGGGGAGGGGACGAAAAACTGTTTTTT. Amino acids: CASSDPRGGDEKLFF.

J is TRBJ1-3 and V is TRBV18, with D maybe TRBD1 (6 bases). From germline, CDR1 is KGHSH and CDR2 LQKENI. V shed 6 bases and J shed 2 bases, with 11 bases lying between them. The CDR3 sequence is 14 residues long. CDR3 protein: CASSAQGTGNTIYF. The CDR3, as DNA: TGTGCCAGCTCGGCTCAGGGGACTGGAAACACCATATATTTT.

This chain links TRBV3-1 (or the pseudogene TRBV3-2) with TRBJ2-7; D is possibly TRBD2 (5 bases). The CDR3 is 15 residues long. Germline V gene data show CDR1 as LGHDT and CDR2 as YNNKEL (reference sequence). V was cut by 4 bases and J by 7 bases, with 20 bases left in between. The CDR3 DNA reads as TGTGCCAGCAGCCCCATCGCGGGCTACTCTAATGAGCAGTACTTC. This encodes CASSPIAGYSNEQYF.

This clone was recorded a few times. The chain is built from TRBV7-9 and TRBJ1-1; D ambiguous. Trimming shortened V by 3 bases and J by 7 bases, and 12 bases separated the two germline ends. The germline CDR1 and CDR2 sequences are SEHNR and FQNEAQ (reference sequence). CDR3 length: 13 amino acids. CDR3 nucleotides: TGTGCCAGCAGCTTTTTTGTTTCCCGTGAAGCTTTCTTT. The encoded protein is CASSFFVSREAFF.

The V gene is TRBV29-1, the J gene TRBJ2-3; 10 bases match TRBD2. Germline V gene lookup returns CDR1 SQVTM and CDR2 ANQGSEA. This CDR3 contains 15 residues. Trimming at V came to 4 bases and at J to 6 bases, leaving 10 bases not matched to a gene. CDR3 sequence (DNA): TGCAGCGTTGTGGCTAGCGGGAGAGGCGCCGATACGCAGTATTTT. Protein: CSVVASGRGADTQYF.

This clone was detected a few times. V usage is TRBV6-5 and J usage is TRBJ1-2, with D tentatively TRBD1 (5 bases). This CDR3 comprises 13 residues. Germline CDR1 is MNHEY and CDR2 is SVGAGI. The ends were cut back, 8 bases at V and 10 bases at J, with 20 bases in the middle. The DNA for the CDR3 is TGTGCCAGCTTCTCGGACCAGGGAGGCGTCTACACCTTC. Encoded protein: CASFSDQGGVYTF.

This chain links TRBV9 with TRBJ2-2, with a possible D match to TRBD2 (6 bases). The V gene lost 4 bases and the J gene lost 0 bases, with 13 bases spanning the gap. This CDR3 is 16 amino acids long. Germline-derived CDR1 and CDR2 are SGDLS and YYNGEE. The CDR3 sequence: CASSTRGTPNTGELFF. The DNA of the CDR3 is TGTGCCAGCAGCACCCGGGGGACTCCGAACACCGGGGAGCTGTTTTTT.

This clone was detected only once. V usage is TRBV12-5 and J usage is TRBJ2-3; D is ambiguous. Trimming left V 1 base short and J 0 bases short, with 8 bases between. The CDR3 contains 15 residues. Per the germline V gene, CDR1 is LGHNT and CDR2 is FRNRAP. Here the CDR3 reads CASGLGDTSTDTQYF. Here the CDR3 DNA reads TGTGCTAGTGGTTTGGGAGACACAAGCACAGATACGCAGTATTTT.